What follows is one T cell receptor (beta chain) and its context. Its specificity is not known. A much larger clone lies a single base off, so this may be a read error. TCR beta CDR3 region amplification was performed from RNA transcripts. The primer set for the first-round RT-PCR of the TCR CDR3 was HTBI. Using its own MiXCR run on the multiplex PCR reads, TCRdb lists one record per CDR3 protein. The table lists over 450,000 distinct CDR3 sequences, under 20% of them singletons. Clinical symptoms, serum thyroxine and TRAb, thyroid ultrasound and orbital computed tomography were used for the diagnoses. The sample originates from a study of T cells in Graves' hyperthyroidism and ophthalmopathy. Broader study findings: Most thyroid clonotypes expanded above 0.001 appeared in blood too.

Trimming left V 5 bases short and J 3 bases short, with 19 bases between. This CDR3 is built from 15 residues. The V gene's germline CDR1 is DFQATT and CDR2 SNEGSKA (reference sequence). The receptor comes from a woman aged 18-29 years with Graves' ophthalmopathy. Sequenced input: blood. The gene calls are TRBV20-1 and TRBJ2-5, with a weak D call TRBD1 (6 bases). The DNA for the CDR3 is TGCAGTGCTGCAACCCACAACAGGGCGAAAGAGACCCAGTACTTC. This encodes CSAATHNRAKETQYF.